A selection of T cell receptor beta chains follows, all from one sample in a study of T cell changes during pregnancy in multiple sclerosis. Sequencing was performed with immunoSEQ multiplex PCR; in TCRdb, only in-frame clones are kept and a portion is missing. The sample yields fewer than 55,000 clones, 80% to 95% seen once. The sequencing here drew on peripheral blood, taken after pregnancy. The receptors here all came from a female donor with multiple sclerosis, enrolled in a pregnancy study. Both conserved end residues are part of each CDR3. D genes are given only for firm matches. Where a row states a size, it is once, few, many or the class of an expanded clone; other rows omit it.

v_gene	j_gene	abundance	d_gene	CDR3nt	CDR3aa
TRBV4-3	TRBJ1-4	NA	NA	TGCGCCAGCAGCCAACAAAGCGGGGGGAACCGAAATGAAAAACTGTTTTTT	CASSQQSGGNRNEKLFF
TRBV5-4	TRBJ2-7	NA	TRBD1	TGTGCCAGCAGCGACAGGGGCAAGGACGAGCAGTACTTC	CASSDRGKDEQYF
TRBV5-4	TRBJ1-1	few	NA	TGTGCCAGCAGCTACGACAGGCACACTGAAGCTTTCTTT	CASSYDRHTEAFF
TRBV9	TRBJ2-7	NA	TRBD1	TGTGCCAGCAGCGGACAGGGGGCGTACTTC	CASSGQGAYF
TRBV9	TRBJ2-1	NA	TRBD2	TGTGCCAGCAGCGTAGATTTGGCGGGGGGAGGTTTCTTC	CASSVDLAGGGFF
TRBV5-1	TRBJ2-7	NA	TRBD2	TGCGCCAGCAGCTCGGGACTAGCGGGGGGACCGAGCTCCTACGAGCAGTACTTC	CASSSGLAGGPSSYEQYF
TRBV19	TRBJ2-3	once	TRBD2	TGTGCCAGTAGTATAGATGCCGGGACTAGCGGGGGGGCTCAAGATACGCAGTATTTT	CASSIDAGTSGGAQDTQYF
TRBV5-8	TRBJ2-5	NA	TRBD1	TGTGCCAGCAGCCTACAGGGGGCGGGGGAGACCCAGTACTTC	CASSLQGAGETQYF
TRBV5-1	TRBJ1-2	NA	TRBD1	TGCGCCAGCAGATCACCGGGACAGGGGGCGCAGGGCTACACCTTC	CASRSPGQGAQGYTF
TRBV21-1	TRBJ1-2	few	NA	TGTGCCAGCAGCCATGGACAGGGAATGAGTGGCTACACCTTC	CASSHGQGMSGYTF
TRBV25-1	TRBJ1-5	NA	TRBD1	TGTGCCAGCAGAGGGGGCGGATATAGCAATCAGCCCCAGCATTTT	CASRGGGYSNQPQHF
TRBV4-1	TRBJ2-7	NA	NA	TGCGCCAGCAGCCAAGTGTTACGGGGTGGTTACGAGCAGTACTTC	CASSQVLRGGYEQYF
TRBV5-4	TRBJ2-2	NA	TRBD1	TGTGCCAGCAGCTTCGGGACAGGGTACACCGGGGAGCTGTTTTTT	CASSFGTGYTGELFF
TRBV7-8	TRBJ2-3	NA	TRBD2	TGTGCCAGCAGCTTCCAGCGGGGGGGCACAGATACGCAGTATTTT	CASSFQRGGTDTQYF
TRBV4-2	TRBJ2-3	NA	NA	TGTGCCAGCAGCCGGGCCACGGCAGATACGCAGTATTTT	CASSRATADTQYF
TRBV11-3	TRBJ2-5	NA	NA	TGTGCCAGCAGCTTAGGCTTAGATCTACAAGAGACCCAGTACTTC	CASSLGLDLQETQYF
TRBV10-3	TRBJ1-1	NA	NA	TGTGCCATCAGTGGGGGGGGGATCACTGAAGCTTTCTTT	CAISGGGITEAFF
TRBV18	TRBJ1-1	once	NA	TGTGCCAGCTCATATGGGACAATCCCGATGAACACTGAAGCTTTCTTT	CASSYGTIPMNTEAFF
TRBV27	TRBJ1-2	NA	NA	TGTGCCAGCAGAGCTGGGACACAGAACTATGGCTACACCTTC	CASRAGTQNYGYTF
TRBV4-3	TRBJ1-1	NA	NA	TGCGCCAGCAGCCAGTCCGAAGGGGACACTGAAGCTTTCTTT	CASSQSEGDTEAFF
TRBV7-3	TRBJ1-6	once	TRBD1	TGTGCCAGCAGCCTGGGACAGCTATATAATTCACCCCTCCACTTT	CASSLGQLYNSPLHF
TRBV4-3	TRBJ1-1	NA	NA	TGCGCCAGCAGCCAATGGAGGAACACTGAAGCTTTCTTT	CASSQWRNTEAFF
TRBV9	TRBJ2-5	NA	NA	TGTGCCAGCAGCGTAGGGGGGGGCCGGGAGACCCAGTACTTC	CASSVGGGRETQYF
TRBV7-2	TRBJ1-2	NA	NA	TGTGCCAGCAGCCGCAGGGGTGGTGGCTACACCTTC	CASSRRGGGYTF
TRBV7-2	TRBJ2-2	NA	TRBD1	TGTGCCAGCAGCGTAGGGGGCAACACCGGGGAGCTGTTTTTT	CASSVGGNTGELFF
TRBV15	TRBJ1-2	few	NA	TGTGCCACCTCTATCACTGGGAGGGGGGACTATGGCTACACCTTC	CATSITGRGDYGYTF
TRBV5-6	TRBJ1-5	NA	TRBD1	TGTGCCAGCAGCCTGGCCGGGACAGGGGGCAATCAGCCCCAGCATTTT	CASSLAGTGGNQPQHF
TRBV27	TRBJ1-2	once	TRBD1	TGTGCCAGCAGTTTATTGGTACCCACAGGGGGCAGAGAGGGCTACACCTTC	CASSLLVPTGGREGYTF
TRBV4-1	TRBJ2-5	NA	NA	TGCGCCAGCAGCCAACCATCGACAGAACAAGAGACCCAGTACTTC	CASSQPSTEQETQYF